The 18 T cell receptor beta chains listed next were all sequenced from one sample in a study of T cell responses to AZD1222 COVID-19 vaccine (TCRdb year 2021). Receptor libraries were prepared by the immunoSEQ multiplex PCR assay. TCRdb took over this immuneACCESS table, retaining in-frame rearrangements with V and J assigned. Such tables are incomplete; in checked studies, under half of the missing clones stem from an unresolved V gene, and the remainder is unexplained. The sample table holds roughly 200,000 clones, of which roughly nine tenths were seen once. Roughly 3.5% of the sample is taken by the ten largest. The time point label, as the study defines it: about 28 days (+/-7) after the second vaccine dose. Sample: peripheral blood, taken 28 days after the second AZD1222 dose. These receptors were taken from an adult who received the AZD1222 COVID-19 vaccine.

This clone qualifies as medium-sized (0.01 to 0.1%). This chain links TRBV24-1 with TRBJ1-2, with TRBD1 matching over 7 bases. The V gene's germline CDR1 is KGHDR and CDR2 SFDVKD. J gave up 5 bases and V 8 bases, and 1 base lay outside the gene matches. This CDR3 spans 11 amino acids. The CDR3 bases are TGTGCCACCAAGGACAGGTATGGCTACACCTTC. Its translation is CATKDRYGYTF.

This chain's CDR3 is CASRRTGSYEQYF. DNA for the CDR3: TGTGCCAGCAGACGGACAGGGTCCTACGAGCAGTACTTC. The genes are TRBV6-5 and TRBJ2-7, with 8 positions matching TRBD1. Trimming removed 6 bases from V and 1 base from J; junction bases left unmatched: 2. CDR3 length: 13 amino acids. Germline CDR1 and CDR2: MNHEY and SVGAGI.

The gene calls are TRBV19 and TRBJ2-7, with no clear D. V was trimmed by 1 base and J by 0 bases, leaving 10 bases between them. CDR3 length: 15 residues. From germline, CDR1 is LNHDA and CDR2 SQIVND (reference sequence). As DNA, the CDR3 is TGTGCCAGTAGTATAGGAGGCAGGAGCTCCTACGAGCAGTACTTC. It translates to CASSIGGRSSYEQYF.

This sequence joins TRBV18 and TRBJ1-4; 9 bases fit TRBD1. Germline-derived CDR1 and CDR2 are KGHSH and LQKENI. J gave up 8 bases and V 1 base, and 2 bases lay outside the gene matches. The CDR3 loop spans 14 amino acids. Here the CDR3 DNA reads TGTGCCAGCTCACCACGGACAGGGGAGGAAAAACTGTTTTTT. Its translation is CASSPRTGEEKLFF.

This clone appeared once. The gene calls are TRBV28 and TRBJ1-2; D is unclear. Trimming removed 2 bases from V and 4 bases from J, with 20 bases in between. There are 17 residues in the CDR3. Germline-derived CDR1 and CDR2 are MDHEN and SYDVKM. The CDR3 sequence: CASSLPLRLGAGYGYTF. CDR3 nucleotides: TGTGCCAGCAGTTTACCCCTCCGTTTGGGCGCGGGCTATGGCTACACCTTC.

The chain carries TRBV29-1 and TRBJ1-5; TRBD1 aligns across 7 bases. There are 14 residues in the CDR3. CDR1 is SQVTM and CDR2 is ANQGSEA in the germline V gene. V shed 4 bases, J shed 4 bases, and the junction held 7 bases outside the gene matches. The CDR3 sequence: CSVAPGGPNQPQHF. The CDR3 DNA follows: TGCAGCGTTGCCCCAGGGGGGCCGAATCAGCCCCAGCATTTT.

The rearrangement joins TRBV7-9 to TRBJ1-2, with a tentative D call TRBD1 (6 bases). The germline CDR1 and CDR2 sequences are SEHNR and FQNEAQ (reference sequence). The CDR3 length is 11 residues. Trimming removed 6 bases at V and 8 bases at J, with 10 bases between. This CDR3 is CASRGASGYTF. The CDR3 DNA reads as TGTGCCAGCAGGGGGGCCTCCGGCTACACCTTC.

The rearrangement uses TRBV10-1 and TRBJ1-4; D unresolved. Between the trimmed V and J ends, which lost 9 bases and 12 bases, there was a span of 26 bases. Germline V gene sequence: CDR1 WNHNN, CDR2 SYGVQD (reference sequence). This CDR3 region has 15 residues. CDR3: CASLPRPRRREELFF. The CDR3 DNA follows: TGCGCCAGTCTTCCTCGGCCCCGCCGGAGAGAAGAACTGTTTTTT.

This clone has a single count. The chain carries TRBV9 and TRBJ1-2; 10 positions agree with TRBD1. The CDR3 covers 14 residues. Looked up from germline, CDR1 is SGDLS and CDR2 is YYNGEE. The J segment lost 6 bases and the V segment lost 0 bases, leaving 2 bases of the junction unmatched. The CDR3 is CASSVGTGGHGYTF. The CDR3 bases are TGTGCCAGCAGCGTAGGGACAGGGGGTCATGGCTACACCTTC. The full variable domain, completed using reference TRBV9 and TRBJ1-2, is DSGVTQTPKHLITATGQRVTLRCSPRSGDLSVYWYQQSLDQGLQFLIQYYNGEERAKGNILERFSAQQFPDLHSELNLSSLELGDSALYFCASSVGTGGHGYTFGSGTRLTVV.

This clone was seen a handful of times. The rearrangement uses TRBV10-3 and TRBJ2-2; D might be TRBD1 (5 bases). The CDR3 consists of 14 residues. Per the germline V gene, CDR1 is ENHRY and CDR2 is SYGVKD. Trimming cost V 6 bases and J 4 bases, with 12 bases left between them. CDR3 protein: CAISPGSSTGELFF. The CDR3 DNA is TGTGCCATCAGCCCAGGGTCGAGCACCGGGGAGCTGTTTTTT.

The V and J genes are TRBV7-2 and TRBJ2-1, with D tentatively TRBD2 (6 bases). The germline V gene has CDR1 SGHTA and CDR2 FQGNSA. This CDR3 contains 16 residues. The ends were cut back, 4 bases at V and 0 bases at J, with 13 bases in the middle. The CDR3: CASSSKFGSSYNEQFF. Written as DNA, the CDR3 is TGTGCCAGCAGCTCCAAATTCGGGAGCTCCTACAATGAGCAGTTCTTC.

The rearrangement links TRBV7-2 to TRBJ2-7; 10 bases are a match to TRBD2. With 1 base clipped from V and 2 bases from J, the junction kept 2 bases outside the gene matches. The CDR3 runs 15 residues. The germline V gene encodes CDR1 SGHTA and CDR2 FQGNSA. The CDR3 protein is CASSLVLAGPYEQYF. CDR3 DNA: TGTGCCAGCAGCTTAGTACTAGCGGGGCCCTACGAGCAGTACTTC.

This chain joins TRBV5-6 and TRBJ2-2, with TRBD1 matching over 8 bases. Germline V CDR1 and CDR2: SGHDT, YYEEEE. Trimming removed 0 bases from V and 5 bases from J; junction bases left unmatched: 3. There are 15 residues in the CDR3. In DNA, the CDR3 is TGTGCCAGCAGCTTGGTGACAGGGGAAACCGGGGAGCTGTTTTTT. Translation: CASSLVTGETGELFF.

The chain recombines TRBV28 with TRBJ2-7, with a weak D call TRBD1 (5 bases). The CDR3 contains 14 residues. The germline V gene has CDR1 MDHEN and CDR2 SYDVKM. V was clipped by 5 bases and J by 7 bases, with 18 bases between them. The CDR3 sequence is CASSTQEKKGEQYF. In DNA, the CDR3 is TGTGCCAGCAGTACACAGGAGAAGAAAGGAGAGCAGTACTTC.

A single count supports this clone. One end of the junction is discordant with germline, which a read error may explain. V and J are TRBV7-2 and TRBJ2-7; 7 bases map to TRBD2. Germline V CDR1 and CDR2: SGHTA, FQGNSA. The CDR3 has 15 residues. Here the CDR3 reads CASSLWAGAPYGQYF. The CDR3 DNA reads as TGTGCCAGCAGCTTATGGGCGGGAGCCCCCTACGGGCAGTACTTC.

V and J are TRBV6-2 or TRBV6-3 and TRBJ1-1; 10 nucleotides agree with TRBD1. The V gene end was trimmed by 5 bases and the J gene end by 1 base; junction bases not matched to a gene: 1. CDR1 is MNHEY and CDR2 is SVGEGT in the germline V gene. CDR3 length equals 14 residues. The chain's CDR3 is CASSRQGANTEAFF. The CDR3 DNA follows: TGTGCCAGCAGTCGACAGGGGGCGAACACTGAAGCTTTCTTT.

The CDR3 region has the DNA TGTGCCAGCAGGGAGAACACTGAAGCTTTCTTT. Translating it yields CASRENTEAFF. This chain joins TRBV6-5 and TRBJ1-1; D uncertain. Between the trimmed V and J ends, which lost 6 bases and 1 base, there was a span of 3 bases. This CDR3 comprises 11 residues. CDR1 is MNHEY and CDR2 is SVGAGI in the germline V gene.

This chain links TRBV5-1 with TRBJ2-3; D ambiguous. Looked up from germline, CDR1 is SGHRS and CDR2 is YFSETQ. Trimming stripped 4 bases from V and 2 bases from J, with 17 bases between. The length of the CDR3 is 16 residues. CDR3 in amino acids: CASSPPEAVSTDTQYF. As DNA, the CDR3 is TGCGCCAGCAGCCCCCCAGAGGCGGTGTCCACAGATACGCAGTATTTT.